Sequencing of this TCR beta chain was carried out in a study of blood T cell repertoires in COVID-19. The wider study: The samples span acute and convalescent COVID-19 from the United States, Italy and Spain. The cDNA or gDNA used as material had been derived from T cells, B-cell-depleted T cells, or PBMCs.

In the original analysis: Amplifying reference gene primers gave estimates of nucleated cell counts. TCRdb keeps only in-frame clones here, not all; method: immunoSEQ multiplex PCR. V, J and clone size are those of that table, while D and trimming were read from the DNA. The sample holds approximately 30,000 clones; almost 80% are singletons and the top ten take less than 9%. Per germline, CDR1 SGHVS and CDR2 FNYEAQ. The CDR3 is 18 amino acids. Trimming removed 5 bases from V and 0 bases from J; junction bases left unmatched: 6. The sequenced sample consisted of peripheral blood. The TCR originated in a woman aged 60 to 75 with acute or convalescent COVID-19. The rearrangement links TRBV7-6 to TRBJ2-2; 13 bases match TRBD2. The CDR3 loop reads CASSKTSGGAANTGELFF. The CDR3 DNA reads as TGTGCCAGCAGCAAAACTAGCGGGGGGGCCGCGAACACCGGGGAGCTGTTTTTT.